This T cell receptor (beta chain) was sequenced in a study of Ad26.COV2.S vaccination and SARS-CoV-2 variants. Remarks on this clone: The antigen remains undetermined.

Stated treatment: some 20 received Ad26.COV2.S at low or high dose, single or two shots; several received placebo; per-sample allocation not given. After the first vaccine or placebo injection, samples were drawn on day 63. Findings and limits, study-wide: TCR breadth and depth analyses may have underestimated total T cell responses. Similar non-spike TCR breadth was seen in vaccine and placebo recipients.

TCRdb's copy holds only in-frame clones and misses some; the assay was immunoSEQ multiplex PCR. The repertoire holds some 300,000 clones, with 70% to 90% as singletons. Deletions cut 1 base from V and 2 bases from J, with 9 bases between. The CDR3 is 14 residues long. Germline loops: CDR1 SGHVS, CDR2 FQNEAQ. The sample was peripheral blood, taken in a trial of Ad26.COV2.S vaccine versus placebo. The sequence came from a person aged 18-60 years who received the Ad26.COV2.S COVID-19 vaccine or a placebo. The V and J genes are TRBV7-8 and TRBJ2-7; D is undetermined. The CDR3 loop is CASSLGSAPYEQYF. The CDR3 coding sequence is TGTGCCAGCAGCTTAGGGTCAGCGCCCTACGAGCAGTACTTC.